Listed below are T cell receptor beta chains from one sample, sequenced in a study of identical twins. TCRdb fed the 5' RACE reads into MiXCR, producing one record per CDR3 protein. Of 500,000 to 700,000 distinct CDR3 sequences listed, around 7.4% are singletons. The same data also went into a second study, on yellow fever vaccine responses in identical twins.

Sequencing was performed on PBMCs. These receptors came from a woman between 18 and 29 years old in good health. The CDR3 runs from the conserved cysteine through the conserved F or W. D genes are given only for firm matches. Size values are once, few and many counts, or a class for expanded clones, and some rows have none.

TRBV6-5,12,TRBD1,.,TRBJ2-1,TGTGCCAGCAGTTTCTCAGGGGGCAGTCGGTTCTTC,CASSFSGGSRFF
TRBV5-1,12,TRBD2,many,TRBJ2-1,TGTGCCAGCAGTTTAGGGAGGGATGAGCAGTTCTTC,CASSLGRDEQFF
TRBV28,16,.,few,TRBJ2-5,TGTGCCAGCAGTTTAGGTAGCGGAGGACCCTCTCGGACCCAGTACTTC,CASSLGSGGPSRTQYF
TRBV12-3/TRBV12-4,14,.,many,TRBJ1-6,TGTGCCAGCAGTTTCGGGTCTAGGAATTCACCCCTCCACTTT,CASSFGSRNSPLHF
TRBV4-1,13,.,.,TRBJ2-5,TGCGCCAGCAGCCAATCTGACAGGGAGACCCAGTACTTC,CASSQSDRETQYF
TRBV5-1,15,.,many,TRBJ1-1,TGCGCCAGCAGACTTAGAGGGACCGATGACACTGAAGCTTTCTTT,CASRLRGTDDTEAFF
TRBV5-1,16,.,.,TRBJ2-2,TGCGCCAGCAGCCTGTCGCAGGGCCCGAACACCGGGGAGCTGTTTTTT,CASSLSQGPNTGELFF
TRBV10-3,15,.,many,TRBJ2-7,TGTGCCATCAGTGATGGGGGTTTGGGCTCCTACGAGCAGTACTTC,CAISDGGLGSYEQYF
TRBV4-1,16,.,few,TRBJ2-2,TGCGCCAGCAGCCAAGAATGGCCTCTGAACACCGGGGAGCTGTTTTTT,CASSQEWPLNTGELFF
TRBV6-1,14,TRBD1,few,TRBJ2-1,TGTGCCAGCGGGAGCCGACAGGGGCAGAATGAGCAGTTCTTC,CASGSRQGQNEQFF
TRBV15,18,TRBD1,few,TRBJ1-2,TGTGCCACCAGCAGAGACCCCCTCGGACGTTCCAGGGGGTATGGCTACACCTTC,CATSRDPLGRSRGYGYTF
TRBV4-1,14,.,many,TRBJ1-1,TGCGCCAGCAGCCAGGGGATATCTTACACTGAAGCTTTCTTT,CASSQGISYTEAFF
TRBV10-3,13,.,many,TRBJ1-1,TGTGCCACAGAGGGGGAAGGTGCCACTGAAGCTTTCTTT,CATEGEGATEAFF
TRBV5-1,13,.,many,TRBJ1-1,TGCGCCAGCATCCAGGACGGTAACACTGAAGCTTTCTTT,CASIQDGNTEAFF
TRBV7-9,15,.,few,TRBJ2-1,TGTGCCAGCACCCGGGGGCAGGCCTCCTACAATGAGCAGTTCTTC,CASTRGQASYNEQFF
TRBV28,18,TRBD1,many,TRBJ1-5,TGTGCCAGCAGCACCCGAGGACAGGGTTTGATTAGCAATCAGCCCCAGCATTTT,CASSTRGQGLISNQPQHF
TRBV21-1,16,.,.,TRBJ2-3,TGTGCCAGCAGCAACAGGGGGGGAGAGAAGACAGATACGCAGTATTTT,CASSNRGGEKTDTQYF
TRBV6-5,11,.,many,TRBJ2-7,TGTGCCAGCAGAACCCCCTACGAGCAGTACTTC,CASRTPYEQYF
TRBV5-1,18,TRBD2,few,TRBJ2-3,TGCGCCAGCAGCCGATTACTAGCGGGAGGGGGAGGCGCAGATACGCAGTATTTT,CASSRLLAGGGGADTQYF
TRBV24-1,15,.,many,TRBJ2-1,TGTGCCACCAGTGAAGCCAGGGCCTCCTACAATGAGCAGTTCTTC,CATSEARASYNEQFF
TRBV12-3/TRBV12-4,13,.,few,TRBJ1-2,TGTGCCAGCAGAGTACAGGGAGGATATGGCTACACCTTC,CASRVQGGYGYTF
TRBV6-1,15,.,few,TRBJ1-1,TGTGCCAGCAGTGAAGCGGGGGCTGGGGAGACTGAAGCTTTCTTT,CASSEAGAGETEAFF
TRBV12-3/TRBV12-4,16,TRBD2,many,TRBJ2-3,TGTGCCAGCAGTCCCTTGGGTAGCGGGACTGCAGATACGCAGTATTTT,CASSPLGSGTADTQYF